The 16 T cell receptor beta chains presented below share a single source sample, sequenced in a study of blood T cell repertoires in COVID-19. Profiled with immunoSEQ multiplex PCR; TCRdb holds only in-frame clones, not every one. Of approximately 81,000 clones listed, roughly 82% are singletons. Sequences were obtained from peripheral blood. Every receptor here comes from a human donor in a cohort sampled during active COVID-19.

This clone is a singleton in its sample. The chain is built from TRBV7-2 and TRBJ1-6; maybe TRBD1 (5 bases). Trimming cost V 5 bases and J 4 bases, with 9 bases left between them. CDR1 and CDR2 (germline): SGHTA, FQGNSA. This CDR3 is built from 14 residues. The CDR3 DNA is TGTGCCAGCAGCCCGGGACTTTATAATTCACCCCTCCACTTT. Its protein is CASSPGLYNSPLHF.

The rearrangement links TRBV7-2 to TRBJ1-2; 7 nucleotides agree with TRBD1. Germline V gene data show CDR1 as SGHTA and CDR2 as FQGNSA. CDR3 length: 14 residues. With V trimmed by 0 bases and J by 8 bases, 6 bases remained unmatched. The DNA for the CDR3 is TGTGCCAGCAGCTTAGCACGACAGGGAACGGGCTACACCTTC. Translation gives CASSLARQGTGYTF.

The chain is built from TRBV7-2 and TRBJ2-2; D is uncertain. V was cut by 5 bases and J by 1 base, with 8 bases left in between. CDR1 and CDR2 (germline): SGHTA, FQGNSA. The CDR3 loop spans 14 amino acids. The CDR3 DNA sequence: TGTGCCAGCAGCCCCCTTAAGAACACCGGGGAGCTGTTTTTT. This encodes CASSPLKNTGELFF.

This clone came up once. V gene TRBV3-1 (or the pseudogene TRBV3-2) combines with J gene TRBJ2-7, with D possibly TRBD1 on 6 matching bases. V was trimmed by 6 bases and J by 8 bases, leaving 26 bases between them. This CDR3 has 16 amino acids. The germline V gene encodes CDR1 LGHDT and CDR2 YNNKEL (reference sequence). CDR3 DNA: TGTGCCAGCAGTCCGACCGGCGTGGACAGTCCCCTCAAGCAGTACTTC. This gives the protein CASSPTGVDSPLKQYF.

The V and J genes are TRBV18 and TRBJ1-1, with no clear D. The ends were cut back, 3 bases at V and 2 bases at J, with 7 bases in the middle. The CDR3 is 13 residues long. The germline CDR1 and CDR2 sequences are KGHSH and LQKENI. The CDR3: CASSPTFNTEAFF. The CDR3 coding sequence is TGTGCCAGCTCACCGACATTTAACACTGAAGCTTTCTTT.

The rearrangement links TRBV7-2 to TRBJ2-5; 14 positions agree with TRBD2. The CDR3 is 17 residues long. CDR1 and CDR2 from the germline V gene are SGHTA and FQGNSA. Losses at the gene ends were 5 bases for V and 4 bases for J; bases not matched to a gene: 9. This chain's CDR3 is CASSPPFGTSGGETQYF. In nucleotides, the CDR3 is TGTGCCAGCAGCCCTCCTTTCGGGACTAGCGGGGGAGAGACCCAGTACTTC.

The V and J genes are TRBV10-3 and TRBJ1-2; a weak D match, TRBD1 (5 bases). The CDR3 covers 13 residues. V shed 10 bases and J shed 3 bases, with 15 bases lying between them. Germline loops: CDR1 ENHRY, CDR2 SYGVKD. This CDR3 is CATAGGEDYGYTF. The CDR3 bases are TGTGCCACCGCGGGGGGGGAAGACTATGGCTACACCTTC.

This chain uses TRBV5-6 with TRBJ1-2, with TRBD1 as a possible D gene (6 bases). V was shortened by 4 bases and J by 4 bases, with 17 bases between the two germline ends. Germline CDR1 is SGHDT and CDR2 is YYEEEE. CDR3 length equals 15 residues. The CDR3 sequence is CASSASDRLSYGYTF. The CDR3 DNA sequence: TGTGCCAGCAGCGCCTCAGACAGGTTGAGCTATGGCTACACCTTC.

This clone has just a few counts. The chain couples TRBV2 to TRBJ2-7, with D perhaps matching TRBD1 (6 bases). CDR1 and CDR2 (germline): SNHLY, FYNNEI. The V end was cut by 5 bases, the J end by 3 bases, with 8 bases between. The CDR3 covers 12 residues. The chain's CDR3 is CASSRDIYEQYF. The CDR3 bases are TGTGCCAGCAGTAGGGACATCTACGAGCAGTACTTC.

Details on this clone: The junction differs from germline at one of its ends, possibly a read error. The V and J genes are TRBV4-1 and TRBJ2-3; possibly TRBD2 for D (5 bases). Per germline, CDR1 MGHRA and CDR2 YSYEKL. The CDR3 consists of 14 residues. CDR3 DNA sequence: TGCGCCAGCAGCCAAGATGCTAGCAGAGATACGCAGTATTTT. This encodes CASSQDASRDTQYF.

Worth noting for this clone: Different DNA sequences within this sample yield the same CDR3. The chain links TRBV3-1 (or the pseudogene TRBV3-2) to TRBJ2-7; 8 nucleotides match TRBD2. This CDR3 has 14 amino acids. Trimming cost V 1 base and J 5 bases; bases outside gene matches: 4. Germline values: CDR1 LGHDT, CDR2 YNNKEL (reference sequence). CDR3 DNA: TGTGCCAGCAGCCAAGGTCGGGGGGGGAACGAGCAGTACTTC. Translated: CASSQGRGGNEQYF.

V and J are TRBV7-6 and TRBJ2-3; 7 bases fit TRBD1. Trimming removed 6 bases from V and 0 bases from J; junction bases left unmatched: 9. Looked up from germline, CDR1 is SGHVS and CDR2 is FNYEAQ. The CDR3 loop spans 16 amino acids. This chain's CDR3 is CASSRKGQTSTDTQYF. The CDR3 DNA reads TGTGCCAGCAGTCGTAAGGGACAGACTAGCACAGATACGCAGTATTTT.

The rearrangement links TRBV6-1 to TRBJ2-3; TRBD1 matches at 9 bases. CDR3 length: 18 residues. CDR1 is MNHNS, CDR2 SASEGT, per germline. The trim removed 2 bases at V and 6 bases at J, leaving 15 bases unmatched. The DNA of the CDR3 is TGTGCCAGCAGTGAAACAGGGCGCGGGACAGGGTTTGGCGATACGCAGTATTTT. As protein: CASSETGRGTGFGDTQYF.

There are a few counts of this clone. The chain recombines TRBV7-9 with TRBJ2-7, with D maybe TRBD2 (5 bases). CDR3 size: 15 residues. V was clipped by 5 bases and J by 3 bases, with 17 bases between them. Per the germline V gene, CDR1 is SEHNR and CDR2 is FQNEAQ (reference sequence). For the CDR3, the DNA is TGTGCCAGCAGCCCGAGGGCAGGAAGGGACTACGAGCAGTACTTC. Translation: CASSPRAGRDYEQYF.

The chain joins TRBV5-1 to TRBJ2-5, with a weak D call TRBD1 (6 bases). Germline-derived CDR1 and CDR2 are SGHRS and YFSETQ. This CDR3 spans 15 amino acids. Trimming took off 7 bases at V and 4 bases at J, with 20 bases between the two ends. The CDR3 reads CASLTGTHIGETQYF. In nucleotides, the CDR3 is TGCGCCAGCCTAACCGGGACACATATTGGAGAGACCCAGTACTTC. The full variable domain, with the rest looked up from reference TRBV5-1 and TRBJ2-5, is KAGVTQTPRYLIKTRGQQVTLSCSPISGHRSVSWYQQTPGQGLQFLFEYFSETQRNKGNFPGRFSGRQFSNSRSEMNVSTLELGDSALYLCASLTGTHIGETQYFGPGTRLLVL.

The rearrangement joins TRBV25-1 to TRBJ1-6; D uncertain. The germline V gene has CDR1 MGHDK and CDR2 SYGVNS. The CDR3 is 15 residues long. V lost 6 bases and J lost 2, with 11 bases in between. The CDR3 region has the DNA TGTGCCAGCAGGAGCCCGAATCCCTATAATTCACCCCTCCACTTT. Protein sequence: CASRSPNPYNSPLHF.